This section outlines one T cell receptor beta chain sequence together with its context. Its antigen is as yet unknown. These data originate in a study of cytomegalovirus exposure and HLA in healthy donors. The CDR3 has 14 amino acids. The V gene's germline CDR1 is MNHNY and CDR2 SVGAGI (reference sequence). The V end lost 6 bases, the J end lost 3 bases, and 14 bases lay between the germline ends. Findings of the study overall: HLA alleles were associated with 18,000 or so TCR beta sequences in a later analysis at 0.05 false discovery rate.

PCR involved 60 Vbeta and 13 Jbeta primers. Only in-frame clones appear in the TCRdb table, and some are missing; sequencing was by immunoSEQ multiplex PCR. The table has about 180,000 clones, approximately 84% seen once; the top ten hold 1.1% to 1.5%. The chain joins TRBV6-6 to TRBJ1-2; tentative D call: TRBD1 (5 bases). What was sequenced was PBMCs. This receptor was obtained from a girl under 18 in good health and CMV-seropositive. CDR3 loop: CASRRDGQDYGYTF. The CDR3 nucleotides read TGTGCCAGCAGGCGGGACGGCCAAGACTATGGCTACACCTTC.